This T cell receptor beta chain was captured by sequencing in a study of control samples from healthy donors and cancer patients. There are a few counts of this clone. Here immunoSEQ multiplex PCR was the method, and the copy in TCRdb shows in-frame clones only, minus some. The table shows tens of thousands of clones, with about 92% occurring only once. The CDR3 is made up of 14 amino acids. Germline-derived CDR1 and CDR2 are MNHEY and SVGAGI. With 7 bases clipped from V and 0 bases from J, the junction kept 5 bases outside the gene matches. This TCR came from a man younger than 40 with colorectal cancer. The sequencing sample was made of PBMCs. The rearrangement links TRBV6-5 to TRBJ1-1; 7 nucleotides agree with TRBD1. The CDR3 is CASKRQGMNTEAFF. CDR3 DNA sequence: TGTGCCAGCAAACGACAGGGAATGAACACTGAAGCTTTCTTT.